Described below is a single TCR beta chain sequence and its context. From RNA, the CDR3 regions of TCR beta chains were amplified and sequenced. First-round RT-PCR with HTBI primers preceded a second-round multiplex PCR. TCRdb re-called the multiplex PCR reads through MiXCR, storing one row per CDR3 protein. The sample has some 48,000 distinct CDR3 sequences, 50% to 65% seen once. The data originate from a study of Graves' ophthalmopathy and Graves' hyperthyroidism. Sequencing was carried out using peripheral blood. The clonotype was recovered from an adult man with Graves' ophthalmopathy.

The CDR3 loop reads CSATLVATSTDTQYF. The CDR3 DNA is TGCAGTGCCACCCTGGTAGCGACAAGCACAGATACGCAGTATTTT. The V call is TRBV20-1, the J call TRBJ2-3, with a possible D match to TRBD2 (5 bases). V lost 6 bases, J lost 0 bases, and 16 bases lay in between. The CDR3 has 15 residues. Per the germline V gene, CDR1 is DFQATT and CDR2 is SNEGSKA (reference sequence).